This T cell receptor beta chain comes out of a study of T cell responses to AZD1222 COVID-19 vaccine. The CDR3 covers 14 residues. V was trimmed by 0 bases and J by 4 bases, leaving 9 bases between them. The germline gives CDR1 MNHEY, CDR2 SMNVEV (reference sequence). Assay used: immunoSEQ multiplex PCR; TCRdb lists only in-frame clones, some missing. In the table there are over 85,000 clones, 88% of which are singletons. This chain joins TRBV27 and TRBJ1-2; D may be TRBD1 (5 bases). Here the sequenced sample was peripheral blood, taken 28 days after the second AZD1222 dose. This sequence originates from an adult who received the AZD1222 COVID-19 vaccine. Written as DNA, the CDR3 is TGTGCCAGCAGTTTATCAGGGGTCGGCTATGGCTACACCTTC. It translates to CASSLSGVGYGYTF.